This TCR beta chain was captured by sequencing in a study of human T cells and chemical hapten exposure. Study details: Alopecia universalis, totalis or areata was present in patients who were mostly female.

The CDR3 runs 14 residues. In germline, CDR1 is SQVTM, CDR2 ANQGSEA. V shed 4 bases and J shed 0 bases, with 9 bases lying between them. Individual cDNA molecules each carried unique molecular identifiers attached by the library. In the authors' methods: TCR counts had a median of about 99,000 per sample and spanned roughly 23,224 to 690,600. Each CDR3 protein gets one entry after TCRdb re-called the RACE reads with MiXCR. What appears here as the V and J calls and clone size reflects TCRdb's work, not the paper's. The sample lists about 90,000 distinct CDR3 sequences; 8.5% to 9% were seen once. This clonotype was detected ten times or more. Time point defined: pre-sensitization, week 0. As to treatment: therapeutic diphenylcyclopropenone sensitization with weekly scalp DPC.

This TCR derives from a man between 40 and 49 years old with alopecia areata. Some clones in this sample may be carry-over from other donors' samples. The sample here was whole blood, taken in connection with sensitization to the hapten diphenylcyclopropenone (DPC). The rearrangement joins TRBV29-1 to TRBJ2-2, with a weak D call TRBD1 (6 bases). As DNA, the CDR3 is TGCAGCGTTGGGTCAGGGGCGAACACCGGGGAGCTGTTTTTT. Its protein product is CSVGSGANTGELFF.